This entry concerns a single T cell receptor beta chain. Its antigen is unknown. Libraries were prepared by immunoSEQ multiplex PCR; TCRdb keeps only in-frame clonotypes and omits some of them. The data contain 75,000 to 100,000 clones, around 90% of them singletons. These data come from a study of T cell responses to AZD1222 COVID-19 vaccine. Germline loops: CDR1 SNHLY, CDR2 FYNNEI. Trimming took off 6 bases at V and 0 bases at J, with 18 bases between the two ends. The CDR3 has 17 amino acids. Study-level findings and limits: The study found Spike-specific TCR breadth and depth rose after two AZD1222 doses.

This receptor was obtained from an adult in good health. The sample consisted of peripheral blood, taken on day 0 of MenACWY control vaccination. This chain uses TRBV2 with TRBJ1-5; no clear D. The CDR3 reads CASSAGAFSYSNQPQHF. The CDR3 DNA reads TGTGCCAGCAGCGCCGGAGCCTTTTCCTATAGCAATCAGCCCCAGCATTTT.